This T cell receptor (beta chain) stems from a study of T cell responses to AZD1222 COVID-19 vaccine. The assay was immunoSEQ multiplex PCR, and TCRdb's table has in-frame clones only and misses some. The top ten clones hold 9% to 10% of a sample with tens of thousands of clones, more than 70% of them seen once. This clone was counted many times. Its antigen remains unidentified. Germline V gene lookup returns CDR1 SGHTS and CDR2 YDEGEE. The CDR3 covers 13 residues. Between the trimmed V and J ends, which lost 7 bases and 8 bases, there was a span of 13 bases. Study-level findings and limits: Clonal diversity was possibly underestimated, and the donors were mostly white British, with more females. Baseline serostatus was positive in only a handful of AZD1222 recipients. Among spike-specific TCRs, nearly half reportedly target unmutated variant regions.

Sample: peripheral blood, taken 28 days after the second dose of the MenACWY control vaccine. V gene TRBV5-8 combines with J gene TRBJ1-6; D is possibly TRBD1 (5 bases). The clonotype was recovered from an adult who received the MenACWY meningococcal vaccine as a control. Here the CDR3 reads CASPRDVDSPLHF. The CDR3, as DNA: TGTGCCAGCCCCAGGGACGTAGATTCACCCCTCCACTTT.